This passage covers 27 T cell receptor beta chains from one sample sequenced in a study of control samples from healthy donors and cancer patients (dated by TCRdb to the early 2020s). Library preparation employed the immunoSEQ multiplex PCR assay. TCRdb provides this immuneACCESS table in a form limited to in-frame rearrangements. Some clones are lacking; in checked studies, under half of them reflect an unresolved V gene, and why the rest are absent is not known. For this sample the table gives some 150,000 clones, of which under 96% were detected only once. About 0.94% of the sample comes from the top ten. The material sequenced was blood. The receptor set was obtained from a woman in her twenties or thirties in good health.

The chain links TRBV25-1 to TRBJ1-4; no definite D call. Per the germline V gene, CDR1 is MGHDK and CDR2 is SYGVNS. The CDR3 has 12 amino acids. V dropped 2 bases and J dropped 8 bases, with 6 bases sitting between them. As DNA, the CDR3 is TGTGCCAGCAGTGAACCCGGGGAAAAACTGTTTTTT. Protein sequence: CASSEPGEKLFF.

The V call is TRBV15, the J call TRBJ1-5; 8 nucleotides agree with TRBD1. The CDR3 is made up of 18 amino acids. Trimming removed 2 bases from V and 0 bases from J; junction bases left unmatched: 9. The germline gives CDR1 LNHNV, CDR2 YYDKDF (reference sequence). In nucleotides, the CDR3 is TGTGCCACCAGCAGACCCGGGACAGGAGGGTTTAGCAATCAGCCCCAGCATTTT. Its translation is CATSRPGTGGFSNQPQHF.

The chain recombines TRBV18 with TRBJ2-7; 10 bases match TRBD1. The germline CDR1 and CDR2 sequences are KGHSH and LQKENI. V shed 6 bases, J shed 5 bases, and the junction held 10 bases outside the gene matches. The CDR3 sequence is 15 residues long. The CDR3 sequence is CASSARDRGFHEQYF. CDR3 sequence (DNA): TGTGCCAGCTCCGCTCGGGACAGGGGTTTCCACGAGCAGTACTTC.

This rearrangement joins TRBV5-1 to TRBJ2-7, with D possibly matching TRBD1 (6 bases). This CDR3 is 14 amino acids long. The germline gives CDR1 SGHRS, CDR2 YFSETQ. V was clipped by 5 bases and J by 4 bases, with 16 bases between them. The CDR3 reads CASRTYGTPYEQYF. CDR3 coding DNA: TGCGCCAGCAGGACCTATGGGACACCGTACGAGCAGTACTTC.

The gene calls are TRBV16 and TRBJ1-4, with a weak D call TRBD1 (5 bases). V dropped 3 bases and J dropped 4 bases, with 18 bases sitting between them. In germline, CDR1 is KGHSY, CDR2 FQNENV. CDR3 length: 17 amino acids. The CDR3: CASSHLGFDRDNEKLFF. As DNA, the CDR3 is TGTGCCAGCAGCCACCTGGGCTTCGACAGAGATAATGAAAAACTGTTTTTT.

The DNA for the CDR3 is TGTGCCAGCAGCGTAGAAGCAGACAATGAGCAGTTCTTC. Translated, it gives CASSVEADNEQFF. The rearrangement joins TRBV9 to TRBJ2-1; no reliable D call. There are 13 residues in the CDR3. Germline V gives CDR1 SGDLS, CDR2 YYNGEE. Deletions cut 0 bases from V and 5 bases from J, with 6 bases between.

V usage is TRBV27 and J usage is TRBJ2-7; 7 positions agree with TRBD2. CDR1 and CDR2 from the germline V gene are MNHEY and SMNVEV (reference sequence). Trimming took 2 bases from V and 3 from J; bases not matched to a gene: 7. The CDR3 covers 15 residues. CDR3 bases: TGTGCCAGCAGTTTAAAGGCGGGGGTAAGCTACGAGCAGTACTTC. This translates into CASSLKAGVSYEQYF.

The chain uses TRBV5-5 and TRBJ1-4, with a possible D match to TRBD1 (6 bases). Germline CDR1 SGHKS, CDR2 YYEKEE (reference sequence). V was shortened by 1 base and J by 4 bases, with 11 bases between the two germline ends. The CDR3 runs 15 residues. CDR3 protein: CASSLSAGDNEKLFF. CDR3 DNA: TGTGCCAGCAGCTTGTCCGCAGGGGATAATGAAAAACTGTTTTTT.

J is TRBJ2-6 and V is TRBV6-1, with TRBD1 identical over 11 bases. V was pared by 4 bases and J by 0 bases, with 5 bases of the junction left unmatched. There are 18 residues in the CDR3. CDR1 and CDR2 from the germline V gene are MNHNS and SASEGT. The CDR3 protein is CASSGTGGFPSGANVLTF. CDR3 nucleotide sequence: TGTGCCAGCAGTGGGACAGGGGGCTTTCCCTCTGGGGCCAACGTCCTGACTTTC.

This chain connects TRBV12-5 to TRBJ1-2; D possibly corresponds to TRBD1 (6 bases). The germline V gene encodes CDR1 LGHNT and CDR2 FRNRAP. V was pared by 7 bases and J by 8 bases, with 23 bases between. The length of the CDR3 is 15 residues. This chain's CDR3 is CASAPGQGTRGGYTF. Written as DNA, the CDR3 is TGTGCTAGTGCCCCAGGGCAGGGGACCCGAGGGGGCTACACCTTC. The full variable domain, in which reference TRBV12-5 and TRBJ1-2 provide the parts outside the CDR3, is DARVTQTPRHKVTEMGQEVTMRCQPILGHNTVFWYRQTMMQGLELLAYFRNRAPLDDSGMPKDRFSAEMPDATLATLKIQPSEPRDSAVYFCASAPGQGTRGGYTFGSGTRLTVV.

J is TRBJ2-2 and V is TRBV15, with TRBD2 as a possible D gene (6 bases). Germline CDR1 LNHNV, CDR2 YYDKDF (reference sequence). V lost 0 bases, J lost 8 bases, and 7 bases lay in between. The CDR3 runs 13 residues. CDR3 residues: CATSRDGGGELFF. Here the CDR3 DNA reads TGTGCCACCAGCAGAGACGGGGGTGGGGAGCTGTTTTTT.

The chain couples TRBV5-1 to TRBJ2-7; D is possibly TRBD1 (6 bases). Per germline, CDR1 SGHRS and CDR2 YFSETQ. Trimming cost V 0 bases and J 4 bases, with 11 bases left between them. The CDR3 length is 14 residues. The CDR3 protein is CASSLDIQGYEQYF. CDR3 in DNA: TGCGCCAGCAGCTTGGACATACAGGGTTACGAGCAGTACTTC.

The chain is built from TRBV29-1 and TRBJ2-7; tentatively, D is TRBD1 (6 bases). CDR1 is SQVTM and CDR2 is ANQGSEA in the germline V gene. The germline V and J ends were trimmed by 6 bases and 3 bases, with 18 bases remaining between them. The CDR3 sequence is 14 residues long. The CDR3 loop is CSVLWGHSLYEQYF. CDR3 sequence (DNA): TGCAGCGTCTTATGGGGGCACAGCCTCTACGAGCAGTACTTC.

The chain combines TRBV11-2 with TRBJ2-7; D call uncertain. V was clipped by 4 bases and J by 0 bases, with 1 base between them. The V gene's germline CDR1 is SGHAT and CDR2 FQNNGV. The CDR3 runs 11 residues. This CDR3 reads CASSSSYEQYF. The CDR3 coding sequence is TGTGCCAGCAGCTCCTCCTACGAGCAGTACTTC.

This clone was seen more than once but under ten times. The gene calls are TRBV18 and TRBJ1-5; D uncertain. Germline-derived CDR1 and CDR2 are KGHSH and LQKENI. CDR3 length: 13 residues. The ends were cut back, 2 bases at V and 7 bases at J, with 9 bases in the middle. The CDR3: CASSPGSKQPQHF. The CDR3 coding sequence is TGTGCCAGCTCACCAGGGTCGAAGCAGCCCCAGCATTTT. The whole variable domain, remainder taken from reference TRBV18 and TRBJ1-5, is NAGVMQNPRHLVRRRGQEARLRCSPMKGHSHVYWYRQLPEEGLKFMVYLQKENIIDESGMPKERFSAEFPKEGPSILRIQQVVRGDSAAYFCASSPGSKQPQHFGDGTRLSIL.

The chain employs TRBV10-2 and TRBJ2-1, with TRBD2 identical over 8 bases. Germline values: CDR1 WSHSY, CDR2 SAAADI. The CDR3 sequence is 15 residues long. V lost 2 bases, J lost 4 bases, and 4 bases stayed unmatched. This CDR3 reads CASSEPGGPYNEQFF. The CDR3, as DNA: TGCGCCAGCAGTGAGCCGGGAGGGCCTTACAATGAGCAGTTCTTC.

V is TRBV28 and J is TRBJ1-5; 7 bases are a match to TRBD1. The germline V gene encodes CDR1 MDHEN and CDR2 SYDVKM. This CDR3 has 15 amino acids. The J segment lost 3 bases and the V segment lost 6 bases, leaving 8 bases of the junction unmatched. CDR3 bases: TGTGCCAGCAGACCGACAGGGCTAAACAATCAGCCCCAGCATTTT. It specifies CASRPTGLNNQPQHF.

The rearrangement links TRBV9 to TRBJ1-5; D ambiguous. This CDR3 has 13 amino acids. Germline V gene sequence: CDR1 SGDLS, CDR2 YYNGEE. The V and J ends lost 0 bases and 6 bases respectively, with 7 bases between them. The CDR3: CASSVGGRQPQHF. In DNA, the CDR3 is TGTGCCAGCAGCGTAGGTGGGCGTCAGCCCCAGCATTTT. The complete variable domain, with remaining parts taken from reference TRBV9 and TRBJ1-5, reads DSGVTQTPKHLITATGQRVTLRCSPRSGDLSVYWYQQSLDQGLQFLIQYYNGEERAKGNILERFSAQQFPDLHSELNLSSLELGDSALYFCASSVGGRQPQHFGDGTRLSIL.

The V gene is TRBV28, the J gene TRBJ1-5, with TRBD1 matching over 7 bases. CDR1 and CDR2 (germline): MDHEN, SYDVKM. The trim removed 0 bases at V and 7 bases at J, leaving 9 bases unmatched. CDR3 size: 16 residues. The CDR3 sequence is CASSLWIQGPGQPQHF. The CDR3 nucleotides are TGTGCCAGCAGTTTATGGATACAGGGGCCTGGGCAGCCCCAGCATTTT.

The chain couples TRBV19 to TRBJ1-2; 7 nucleotides line up with TRBD1. Trimming removed 6 bases from V and 8 bases from J; junction bases left unmatched: 9. The CDR3 runs 13 residues. Looked up from germline, CDR1 is LNHDA and CDR2 is SQIVND (reference sequence). The CDR3 loop reads CASSDREWSGYTF. DNA for the CDR3: TGTGCCAGTAGCGACAGGGAATGGTCCGGCTACACCTTC.

The chain employs TRBV2 and TRBJ1-1, with D hard to call. The CDR3 contains 14 residues. V lost 3 bases, J lost 2 bases, and 10 bases lay in between. The germline gives CDR1 SNHLY, CDR2 FYNNEI. DNA of the CDR3: TGTGCCAGCAGTGATTCCTGGGTAAACACTGAAGCTTTCTTT. It yields the protein CASSDSWVNTEAFF.

This rearrangement joins TRBV18 to TRBJ2-2, with unresolved D. This CDR3 is built from 17 residues. Trimming shortened V by 3 bases and J by 0 bases, and 14 bases separated the two germline ends. CDR1 is KGHSH and CDR2 is LQKENI in the germline V gene. CDR3 DNA sequence: TGTGCCAGCTCACCGGCTGGCAGCCTGGCGAACACCGGGGAGCTGTTTTTT. This sequence encodes CASSPAGSLANTGELFF.

The gene calls are TRBV30 and TRBJ1-4; TRBD1 is a possible D gene (5 bases). Germline-derived CDR1 and CDR2 are GTSNPN and SVGIG (reference sequence). V was cut by 4 bases and J by 3 bases, with 9 bases left in between. This CDR3 has 13 residues. CDR3 sequence reads: CAWKAGANEKLFF. The CDR3 DNA sequence: TGTGCCTGGAAGGCGGGGGCTAATGAAAAACTGTTTTTT.

V and J are TRBV5-1 and TRBJ2-2; no clear D. Germline CDR1 and CDR2: SGHRS and YFSETQ. CDR3 size: 17 residues. Trimming stripped 0 bases from V and 6 bases from J, with 18 bases between. The CDR3 sequence: CASSLVAATRSSGELFF. The CDR3, as DNA: TGCGCCAGCAGCTTGGTGGCAGCCACCAGGTCCTCCGGGGAGCTGTTTTTT.

This rearrangement joins TRBV4-1 to TRBJ2-3, with D maybe TRBD2 (5 bases). V was trimmed by 0 bases and J by 2 bases, leaving 12 bases between them. This CDR3 region has 16 residues. Germline lookup yields CDR1 MGHRA and CDR2 YSYEKL. Written as DNA, the CDR3 is TGCGCCAGCAGCCAAGAGCTAGCCGGATACACAGATACGCAGTATTTT. This translates into CASSQELAGYTDTQYF.

The rearrangement joins TRBV5-4 to TRBJ1-2, with TRBD1 identical over 7 bases. V shed 2 bases, J shed 3 bases, and the junction held 10 bases outside the gene matches. The CDR3 spans 16 residues. Germline V CDR1 and CDR2: SGHNT, YYREEE (reference sequence). CDR3 sequence: CASSLEPGQRDYGYTF. The CDR3 coding sequence is TGTGCCAGCAGCTTAGAACCGGGACAGAGAGACTATGGCTACACCTTC. The variable domain in full, completed from reference TRBV5-4 and TRBJ1-2, reads ETGVTQSPTHLIKTRGQQVTLRCSSQSGHNTVSWYQQALGQGPQFIFQYYREEENGRGNFPPRFSGLQFPNYSSELNVNALELDDSALYLCASSLEPGQRDYGYTFGSGTRLTVV.

This rearrangement joins TRBV7-8 to TRBJ2-2; 9 bases match TRBD2. The CDR3 length is 17 residues. The trim removed 0 bases at V and 3 bases at J, leaving 5 bases unmatched. CDR1 and CDR2 from the germline V gene are SGHVS and FQNEAQ. This CDR3 is CASSLARTSDDTGELFF. The CDR3 region has the DNA TGTGCCAGCAGCTTAGCGCGGACTAGCGACGACACCGGGGAGCTGTTTTTT.